The clone carrying this TCR beta chain was seen once. Its antigen is unknown. The source of the sample is a study of T cells in narcolepsy. Overall study results and limits: Healthy controls reportedly lacked the autoreactive clonotypes serially found in patients' blood.

The assay was immunoSEQ multiplex PCR, and TCRdb's table has in-frame clones only and misses some. The sample lists fewer than 35,000 clones, about four fifths occurring once. Looked up from germline, CDR1 is MNHEY and CDR2 is SMNVEV (reference sequence). V gave up 5 bases and J gave up 6 bases, with 22 bases separating them. The CDR3 runs 17 residues. This receptor was taken from a human donor in good health. V usage is TRBV27 and J usage is TRBJ1-4, with D possibly matching TRBD1 (6 bases). Sequencing input: memory (CD45RA-) CD4+ T cells from blood. CDR3 coding DNA: TGTGCCAGCAGTCTCAGGGGTACGGGACAACTTCATGAAAAACTGTTTTTT. This sequence encodes CASSLRGTGQLHEKLFF. The whole variable domain, remainder taken from reference TRBV27 and TRBJ1-4, is EAQVTQNPRYLITVTGKKLTVTCSQNMNHEYMSWYRQDPGLGLRQIYYSMNVEVTDKGDVPEGYKVSRKEKRNFPLILESPSPNQTSLYFCASSLRGTGQLHEKLFFGSGTQLSVL.